The source of this T cell receptor (beta chain) is a study of beta chain features in type 1 diabetes. Sequenced material consisted of expressed TCRB transcripts (all of the isolated RNA was reverse transcribed). Mean read depth for naive, central memory and regulatory T cell samples was a few million reads. Assay used: immunoSEQ multiplex PCR; TCRdb lists only in-frame clones, some missing. Found here are 300,000 to 400,000 clones, about 10% of them singletons; the top ten hold over 0.45%. Study results and caveats: For Type 1 diabetes patients, all four CD4+ subsets carried TCRB CDR3s that were moderately but significantly shorter. Whatever favoring of shorter templates PCR might show would apply equally to patients and controls. The analysis here could not establish whether HLA type shapes TCRB rearrangement.

In the case of this clone: The antigen is undetermined.

V gave up 4 bases and J gave up 7 bases, with 11 bases separating them. The CDR3 covers 13 residues. CDR1 MNHNS and CDR2 SASEGT come from the germline V gene. Sorting with CD45RO/CCR7/CD25/CD127/CD95/CD27 yielded naive, central memory, regulatory and stem-like memory CD4+ cells. This clonotype originated in a man aged 30 to 39 with type 1 diabetes. The sequencing input was central memory CD4+ T cells from blood. This chain connects TRBV6-1 to TRBJ2-1; a weak D match, TRBD2 (5 bases). The CDR3 is CASSGLGENEQFF. The CDR3 DNA is TGTGCCAGCAGTGGCCTTGGGGAGAATGAGCAGTTCTTC.